This entry describes one T cell receptor beta chain. Its antigen is still unknown. The sample is drawn from a study of shared clonotypes between healthy human individuals. The study, taken as a whole, reports: Sampling included only blood; tissue repertoires likely differ. Sequencing depth was expected to influence donor clonotype sharing.

The healthy adult donors were HIV-negative and reported no recent acute infections or vaccinations. This table comes from immunoSEQ multiplex PCR, and its TCRdb copy is limited to in-frame clones, with some not included. The top ten hold roughly 0.4% of the sample, which has 1.5 million to 1.9 million clones, around 98% seen once. The ends were cut back, 6 bases at V and 2 bases at J, with 10 bases in the middle. The germline CDR1 and CDR2 sequences are WNHNN and SYGVQD (reference sequence). There are 14 residues in the CDR3. The genes are TRBV10-1 and TRBJ2-2, with D maybe TRBD2 (6 bases). This TCR derives from a man aged 25 to 40 in good health. The sequenced sample consisted of naive CD4+ T cells sorted from blood. Described subset: CD45RA+ positively selected. The CDR3 nucleotides read TGCGCCAGCAGGCGGGATCCAAACACCGGGGAGCTGTTTTTT. It encodes CASRRDPNTGELFF.